A single sample gave rise to the 26 T cell receptor beta chains below, sequenced in a study of cytomegalovirus exposure and HLA in healthy donors. The primer mix had 60 Vbeta and 13 Jbeta primers. The method was immunoSEQ multiplex PCR; TCRdb's version includes in-frame clones alone and lacks a portion of them. The repertoire has about 170,000 clones, 78% of them found once; the top ten carry around 3.2%. Material for sequencing was PBMCs. These receptors all stem from a woman between 50 and 59 years old in good health and CMV-seropositive.

V gene TRBV2 combines with J gene TRBJ2-7; TRBD1 matches at 7 bases. The V segment lost 4 bases and the J segment 6 bases; nucleotides outside the gene matches: 12. The CDR3 loop spans 15 amino acids. The V gene's germline CDR1 is SNHLY and CDR2 FYNNEI. The DNA for the CDR3 is TGTGCCAGCAGTGGGGGAAGGGGGCGATCGCCCGAGCAGTACTTC. Translating gives CASSGGRGRSPEQYF.

This chain uses TRBV10-2 with TRBJ2-2; TRBD1 aligns across 7 bases. Germline assignment: CDR1 WSHSY and CDR2 SAAADI. CDR3 length equals 15 residues. The ends lost 6 bases at V and 6 bases at J; junction bases unmatched: 10. The CDR3, as DNA: TGCGCCAGCAGAACAGGGGTTTCGATGTCCGGGGAGCTGTTTTTT. It yields the protein CASRTGVSMSGELFF.

V usage is TRBV7-2 and J usage is TRBJ1-1; 7 positions agree with TRBD1. Germline-derived CDR1 and CDR2 are SGHTA and FQGNSA. V lost 6 bases to trimming and J lost 10 bases; unmatched junction nucleotides: 20. The CDR3 is made up of 16 amino acids. The CDR3 region is CASSPQGGEGWVGAFF. In nucleotides, the CDR3 is TGTGCCAGCAGTCCCCAAGGGGGCGAGGGGTGGGTCGGAGCTTTCTTT.

This rearrangement joins TRBV9 to TRBJ2-1; TRBD2 aligns across 11 bases. CDR3 length: 17 amino acids. Germline V gene lookup returns CDR1 SGDLS and CDR2 YYNGEE. J was trimmed by 7 bases and V by 0 bases; bases with no gene match: 9. CDR3 sequence: CASSVGSSGGPENEQFF. In DNA form, the CDR3 reads TGTGCCAGCAGCGTAGGGTCTAGCGGGGGGCCGGAAAATGAGCAGTTCTTC.

The chain uses TRBV27 and TRBJ2-3; 7 positions match TRBD2. Per the germline V gene, CDR1 is MNHEY and CDR2 is SMNVEV (reference sequence). With V trimmed by 6 bases and J by 2 bases, 8 bases remained unmatched. This CDR3 has 15 amino acids. CDR3 nucleotides: TGTGCCAGCAGATTAGGCGGGGGATTCACAGATACGCAGTATTTT. It is translated as CASRLGGGFTDTQYF.

The CDR3 DNA sequence: TGTGCCAGCCTCCCCACTAGCGACTCCTACGAGCAGTACTTC. It specifies CASLPTSDSYEQYF. V and J are TRBV28 and TRBJ2-7; 7 bases are a match to TRBD2. The J segment lost 0 bases and the V segment lost 8 bases, leaving 7 bases of the junction unmatched. There are 14 residues in the CDR3. Germline loops: CDR1 MDHEN, CDR2 SYDVKM.

This clone has more than one count but fewer than ten. The chain employs TRBV4-2 and TRBJ1-5; TRBD1 aligns across 12 bases. This CDR3 comprises 18 residues. Germline CDR1 reads LGHNA; CDR2 reads YNFKEQ. The V and J ends lost 5 bases and 2 bases, in that order; junction bases with no gene match: 10. The CDR3 here is CASSGTGTGGAGNQPQHF. In nucleotides, the CDR3 is TGTGCCAGCAGCGGAACCGGGACAGGGGGCGCTGGCAATCAGCCCCAGCATTTT.

V and J are TRBV27 and TRBJ1-2, with TRBD1 matching 8 bases. Germline trimming cut 5 bases from V and 5 bases from J; bases unmatched to any gene: 10. This CDR3 spans 15 amino acids. Germline V gives CDR1 MNHEY, CDR2 SMNVEV (reference sequence). The CDR3 DNA is TGTGCCAGCAGTCCAAAGGGGACAGGATTTTATGGCTACACCTTC. As protein: CASSPKGTGFYGYTF.

J is TRBJ1-6 and V is TRBV2, with D possibly TRBD1 on 6 matching bases. From germline, CDR1 is SNHLY and CDR2 FYNNEI. The CDR3 is 14 amino acids. V was trimmed by 8 bases and J by 6 bases, leaving 14 bases between them. As DNA, the CDR3 is TGTGCCAGCCGCCGGGACAACTTTAATTCACCCCTCCACTTT. Its translation: CASRRDNFNSPLHF. Full variable domain (outside the CDR3, taken from reference TRBV2 and TRBJ1-6): EPEVTQTPSHQVTQMGQEVILRCVPISNHLYFYWYRQILGQKVEFLVSFYNNEISEKSEIFDDQFSVERPDGSNFTLKIRSTKLEDSAMYFCASRRDNFNSPLHFGNGTRLTVT.

The chain combines TRBV6-1 with TRBJ1-2; D is perhaps TRBD1 (5 bases). The germline CDR1 and CDR2 sequences are MNHNS and SASEGT. The length of the CDR3 is 13 residues. The germline V and J ends were trimmed by 4 bases and 3 bases, with 9 bases remaining between them. For the CDR3, the DNA is TGTGCCAGCAGTGGACAGAACTACTATGGCTACACCTTC. This codes for CASSGQNYYGYTF.

V is TRBV28 and J is TRBJ1-6, with D hard to call. The V and J ends lost 7 bases and 7 bases respectively, with 8 bases between them. Germline V CDR1 and CDR2: MDHEN, SYDVKM. The length of the CDR3 is 12 residues. CDR3 loop: CASNEQNSPLHF. The CDR3 DNA reads as TGTGCCAGCAATGAACAGAATTCACCCCTCCACTTT.

Note on this clone: At one of its ends the junction is not consistent with the germline gene, which may arise from a read error. This chain joins TRBV10-3 and TRBJ2-3, with 7 nucleotides matching TRBD2. Germline lookup yields CDR1 ENHRY and CDR2 SYGVKD. The CDR3 spans 13 residues. The CDR3 coding sequence is TGTGCCATCGGTGAGGGGAGGGCAGATACGCAGTATTTT. It specifies CAIGEGRADTQYF.

The chain is built from TRBV5-1 and TRBJ1-2; the match to TRBD1 covers 9 bases. CDR1 is SGHRS, CDR2 YFSETQ, per germline. The CDR3 is 13 amino acids. Trimming at V came to 0 bases and at J to 8 bases, leaving 2 bases not matched to a gene. For the CDR3, the DNA is TGCGCCAGCAGCTTGGGACAGGGGGGCGGCTACACCTTC. This encodes CASSLGQGGGYTF.

J is TRBJ1-5 and V is TRBV7-3; tentative D call: TRBD1 (5 bases). The V and J ends lost 4 bases and 6 bases respectively, with 10 bases between them. Germline CDR1 and CDR2: SGHTA and FQGTGA. There are 13 residues in the CDR3. In nucleotides, the CDR3 is TGTGCCAGCAGCTCAGGGAGGGGTCAGCCCCAGCATTTT. Protein sequence: CASSSGRGQPQHF.

The chain combines TRBV2 with TRBJ1-5, with TRBD1 matching 9 bases. The J segment lost 5 bases and the V segment lost 3 bases, leaving 2 bases of the junction unmatched. This CDR3 has 14 amino acids. Germline V gene sequence: CDR1 SNHLY, CDR2 FYNNEI. The CDR3 bases are TGTGCCAGCAGTGACACAGGGGGCGATCAGCCCCAGCATTTT. Encoded protein: CASSDTGGDQPQHF.

The rearrangement uses TRBV7-9 and TRBJ1-5; possibly TRBD1 for D (5 bases). This CDR3 is 14 amino acids long. Germline V gene sequence: CDR1 SEHNR, CDR2 FQNEAQ (reference sequence). Trimming pared 5 bases from V and 6 bases from J, leaving 14 bases between. The CDR3 sequence: CASSPGTQAQPQHF. CDR3 DNA: TGTGCCAGCAGCCCAGGGACTCAGGCTCAGCCCCAGCATTTT.

This clone came up a few times. This sequence joins TRBV7-6 and TRBJ1-2, with D possibly being TRBD1 (5 bases). V was clipped by 2 bases and J by 6 bases, with 16 bases between them. Germline CDR1 reads SGHVS; CDR2 reads FNYEAQ. This CDR3 is 15 amino acids long. CDR3 protein: CASSLTGPRGNGYTF. In DNA form, the CDR3 reads TGTGCCAGCAGCTTAACCGGACCCCGGGGGAATGGCTACACCTTC.

The CDR3 DNA sequence: TGTGCCATCAGTGAACCCACTTGGGAGAGGGAGACCCAGTACTTC. It specifies CAISEPTWERETQYF. The chain uses TRBV10-3 and TRBJ2-5; maybe TRBD2 (5 bases). Germline CDR1 and CDR2: ENHRY and SYGVKD. CDR3 length: 15 amino acids. V lost 3 bases to trimming and J lost 5 bases, with 16 bases between them.

This clone has just one count. The chain couples TRBV2 to TRBJ2-5; 9 nucleotides line up with TRBD2. The J segment lost 5 bases and the V segment lost 7 bases, leaving 14 bases of the junction unmatched. Germline CDR1 and CDR2: SNHLY and FYNNEI. The CDR3 length is 16 residues. The CDR3 is CASTPLASGVGETQYF. The CDR3 DNA follows: TGTGCCAGCACCCCTTTGGCTAGCGGGGTAGGGGAGACCCAGTACTTC.

The chain couples TRBV7-9 to TRBJ2-1; weak D call: TRBD2 (5 bases). Germline V lookup: CDR1 SEHNR, CDR2 FQNEAQ (reference sequence). There are 17 residues in the CDR3. V was cut by 5 bases and J by 0 bases, with 17 bases left in between. In DNA, the CDR3 is TGTGCCAGCAGCATAAGACGCGGGCCCAGCTCCTACAATGAGCAGTTCTTC. Translated, it gives CASSIRRGPSSYNEQFF.

The J gene is TRBJ1-4, the V gene TRBV4-3; D is uncertain. Germline CDR1 is LGHNA and CDR2 is YSLEER. This CDR3 comprises 12 residues. Trimming stripped 2 bases from V and 4 bases from J, with 2 bases between. The DNA for the CDR3 is TGCGCCAGCAGCCAACTTAATGAAAAACTGTTTTTT. Its protein product is CASSQLNEKLFF.

V usage is TRBV28 and J usage is TRBJ1-5, with D unresolved. This CDR3 contains 16 residues. In germline, CDR1 is MDHEN, CDR2 SYDVKM. Between the trimmed V and J ends, which lost 8 bases and 0 bases, there was a span of 17 bases. DNA for the CDR3: TGTGCCAGCTCCGAAAAATCTTACTATAGCAATCAGCCCCAGCATTTT. Protein sequence: CASSEKSYYSNQPQHF.

The V gene is TRBV4-3, the J gene TRBJ2-1; D uncertain. V dropped 3 bases and J dropped 2 bases, with 14 bases sitting between them. Germline V CDR1 and CDR2: LGHNA, YSLEER. The CDR3 is 16 amino acids. The CDR3 protein is CASSQLDSNPYNEQFF. In DNA, the CDR3 is TGCGCCAGCAGCCAGCTCGACTCCAACCCCTACAATGAGCAGTTCTTC.

J is TRBJ2-1 and V is TRBV11-2; 14 bases align to TRBD2. The germline V gene has CDR1 SGHAT and CDR2 FQNNGV. The length of the CDR3 is 15 residues. V shed 5 bases, J shed 10 bases, and the junction held 7 bases outside the gene matches. Here the CDR3 DNA reads TGTGCCAGCAGCCCACAGGGACTAGCGGGAGTAGAGCAGTTCTTC. The encoded protein is CASSPQGLAGVEQFF.

This clone appeared a single time. The chain uses TRBV5-4 and TRBJ2-1, with 7 bases aligning to TRBD2. Per the germline V gene, CDR1 is SGHNT and CDR2 is YYREEE (reference sequence). Unmatched junction bases numbered 10, after V lost 3 bases and J lost 4 bases. The length of the CDR3 is 16 residues. This CDR3 reads CASSSGPAGEYNEQFF. DNA of the CDR3: TGTGCCAGCAGCTCCGGACCGGCGGGAGAATACAATGAGCAGTTCTTC.

V gene TRBV5-1 combines with J gene TRBJ2-2; TRBD1 might be the D (6 bases). Trimming removed 5 bases at V and 3 bases at J, with 8 bases between. This CDR3 is 13 amino acids long. The germline V gene encodes CDR1 SGHRS and CDR2 YFSETQ. CDR3 in amino acids: CASSPGDTGELFF. The CDR3 DNA reads TGCGCCAGCAGTCCAGGGGACACCGGGGAGCTGTTTTTT.